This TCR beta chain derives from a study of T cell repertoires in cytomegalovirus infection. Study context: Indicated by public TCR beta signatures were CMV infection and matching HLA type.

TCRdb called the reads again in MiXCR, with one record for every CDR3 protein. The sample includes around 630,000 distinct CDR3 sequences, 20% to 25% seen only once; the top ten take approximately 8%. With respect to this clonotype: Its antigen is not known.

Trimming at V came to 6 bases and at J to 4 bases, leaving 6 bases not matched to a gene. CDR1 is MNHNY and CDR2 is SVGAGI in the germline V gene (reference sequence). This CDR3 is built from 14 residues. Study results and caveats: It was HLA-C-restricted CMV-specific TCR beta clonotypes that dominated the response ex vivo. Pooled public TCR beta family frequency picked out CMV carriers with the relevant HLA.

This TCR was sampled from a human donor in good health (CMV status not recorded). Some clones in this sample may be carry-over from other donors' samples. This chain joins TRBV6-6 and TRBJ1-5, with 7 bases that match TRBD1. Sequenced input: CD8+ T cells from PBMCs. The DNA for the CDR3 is TGTGCCAGCAGGGCGCCGGGACAGAATCAGCCCCAGCATTTT. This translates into CASRAPGQNQPQHF.